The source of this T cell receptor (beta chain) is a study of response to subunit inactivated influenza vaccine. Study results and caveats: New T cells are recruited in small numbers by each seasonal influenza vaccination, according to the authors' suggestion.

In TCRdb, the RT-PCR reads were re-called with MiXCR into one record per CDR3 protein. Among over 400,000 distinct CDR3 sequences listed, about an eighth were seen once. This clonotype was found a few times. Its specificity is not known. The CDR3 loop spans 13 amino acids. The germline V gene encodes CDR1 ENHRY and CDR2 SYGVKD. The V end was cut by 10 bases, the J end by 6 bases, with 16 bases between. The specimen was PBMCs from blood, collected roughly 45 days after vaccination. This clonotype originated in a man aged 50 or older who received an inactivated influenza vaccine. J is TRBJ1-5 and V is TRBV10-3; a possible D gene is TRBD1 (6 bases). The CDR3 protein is CASRDNLAQPQHF. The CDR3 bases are TGTGCCAGCCGGGACAACTTAGCTCAGCCCCAGCATTTT.